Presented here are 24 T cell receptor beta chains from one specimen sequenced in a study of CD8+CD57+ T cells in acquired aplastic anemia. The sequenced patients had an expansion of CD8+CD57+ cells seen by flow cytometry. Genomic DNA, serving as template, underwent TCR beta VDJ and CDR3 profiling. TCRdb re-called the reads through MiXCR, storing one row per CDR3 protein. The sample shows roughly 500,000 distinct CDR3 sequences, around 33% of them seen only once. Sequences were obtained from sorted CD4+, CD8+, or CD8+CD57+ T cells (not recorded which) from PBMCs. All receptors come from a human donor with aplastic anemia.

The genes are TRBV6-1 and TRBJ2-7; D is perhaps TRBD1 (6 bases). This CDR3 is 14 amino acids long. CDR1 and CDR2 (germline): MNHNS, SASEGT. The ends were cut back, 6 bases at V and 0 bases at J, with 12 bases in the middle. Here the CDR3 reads CASRPTGYSYEQYF. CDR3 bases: TGTGCCAGCAGACCTACAGGGTACTCCTACGAGCAGTACTTC.

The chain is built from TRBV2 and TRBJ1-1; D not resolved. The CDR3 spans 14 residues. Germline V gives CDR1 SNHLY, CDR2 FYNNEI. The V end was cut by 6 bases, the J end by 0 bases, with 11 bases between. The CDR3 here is CASSLGPMNTEAFF. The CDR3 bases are TGTGCCAGCAGCTTAGGTCCAATGAACACTGAAGCTTTCTTT.

As DNA, the CDR3 is TGTGCCAGCAGCTTGGGCAGGGGAAAAGACGAGCAGTACTTC. It codes for CASSLGRGKDEQYF. The chain has TRBV7-2 and TRBJ2-7, with TRBD1 as a possible D gene (6 bases). V lost 3 bases, J lost 5 bases, and 14 bases lay in between. Germline V gene sequence: CDR1 SGHTA, CDR2 FQGNSA. The CDR3 extends over 14 amino acids.

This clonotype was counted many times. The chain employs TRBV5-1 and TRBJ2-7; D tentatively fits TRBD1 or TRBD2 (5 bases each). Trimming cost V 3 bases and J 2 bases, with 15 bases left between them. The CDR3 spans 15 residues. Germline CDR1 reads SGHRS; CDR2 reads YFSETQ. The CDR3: CASSSDRDAAYEQYF. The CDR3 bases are TGCGCCAGCAGCTCCGACCGGGACGCAGCCTACGAGCAGTACTTC.

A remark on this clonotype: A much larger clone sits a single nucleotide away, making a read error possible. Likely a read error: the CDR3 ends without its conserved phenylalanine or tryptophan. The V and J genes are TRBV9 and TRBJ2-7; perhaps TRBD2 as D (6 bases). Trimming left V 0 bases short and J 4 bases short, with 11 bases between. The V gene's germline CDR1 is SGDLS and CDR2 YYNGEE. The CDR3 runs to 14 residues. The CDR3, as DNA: TGTGCCAGCAGCGTAGGTCAAGCGGGTTACGAGCAGTACCTC. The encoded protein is CASSVGQAGYEQYL.

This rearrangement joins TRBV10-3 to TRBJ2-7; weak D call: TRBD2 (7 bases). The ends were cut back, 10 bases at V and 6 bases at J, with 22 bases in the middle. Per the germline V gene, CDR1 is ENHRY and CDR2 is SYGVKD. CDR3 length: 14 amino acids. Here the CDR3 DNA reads TGTGCCAGCACAAGGGGGGGACTCCCTGGCGAGCAGTACTTC. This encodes CASTRGGLPGEQYF.

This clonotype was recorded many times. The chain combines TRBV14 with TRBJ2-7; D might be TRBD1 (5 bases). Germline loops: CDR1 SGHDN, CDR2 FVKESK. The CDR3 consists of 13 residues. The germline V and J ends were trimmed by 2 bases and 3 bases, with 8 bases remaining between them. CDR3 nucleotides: TGTGCCAGCAGCCAACAGGGCCACTACGAGCAGTACTTC. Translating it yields CASSQQGHYEQYF.

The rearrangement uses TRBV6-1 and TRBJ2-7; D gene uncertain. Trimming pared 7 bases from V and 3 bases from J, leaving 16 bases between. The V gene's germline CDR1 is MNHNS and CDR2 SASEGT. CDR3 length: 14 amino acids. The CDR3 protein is CASTAAVSGYEQYF. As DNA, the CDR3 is TGTGCCAGCACCGCGGCCGTCTCGGGCTACGAGCAGTACTTC.

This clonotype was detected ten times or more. CDR3 coding DNA: TGTGCCAGCACCAGGACAGGAGTTGGCTACACCTTC. Its translation: CASTRTGVGYTF. This chain links TRBV2 with TRBJ1-2; 7 bases match TRBD1. Germline-derived CDR1 and CDR2 are SNHLY and FYNNEI. CDR3 size: 12 residues. The V and J ends lost 7 bases and 7 bases, in that order; junction bases with no gene match: 6.

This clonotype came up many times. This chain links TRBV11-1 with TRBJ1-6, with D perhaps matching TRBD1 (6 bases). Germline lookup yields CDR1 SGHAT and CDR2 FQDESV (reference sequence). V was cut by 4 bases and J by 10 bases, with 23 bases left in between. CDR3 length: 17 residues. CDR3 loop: CASSSMGGANNNSPLHF. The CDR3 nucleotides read TGTGCCAGCAGCTCGATGGGGGGGGCGAATAACAACTCACCCCTCCACTTT. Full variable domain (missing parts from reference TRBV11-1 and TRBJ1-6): EAEVAQSPRYKITEKSQAVAFWCDPISGHATLYWYRQILGQGPELLVQFQDESVVDDSQLPKDRFSAERLKGVDSTLKIQPAELGDSAMYLCASSSMGGANNNSPLHFGNGTRLTVT.

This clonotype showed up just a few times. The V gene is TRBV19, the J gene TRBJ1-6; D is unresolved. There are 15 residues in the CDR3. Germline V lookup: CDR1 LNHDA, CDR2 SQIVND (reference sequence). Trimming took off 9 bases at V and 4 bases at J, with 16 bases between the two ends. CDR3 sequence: CASSLDPPYNSPLHF. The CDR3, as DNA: TGTGCCAGCAGCTTGGATCCGCCTTATAATTCACCCCTCCACTTT.

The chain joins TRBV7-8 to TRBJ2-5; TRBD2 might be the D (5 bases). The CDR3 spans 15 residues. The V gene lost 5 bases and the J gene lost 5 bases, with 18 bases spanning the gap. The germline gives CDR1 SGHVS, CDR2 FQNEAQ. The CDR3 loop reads CASSPHLRARETQYF. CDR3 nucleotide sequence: TGTGCCAGCAGCCCCCACCTGAGGGCCCGGGAGACCCAGTACTTC.

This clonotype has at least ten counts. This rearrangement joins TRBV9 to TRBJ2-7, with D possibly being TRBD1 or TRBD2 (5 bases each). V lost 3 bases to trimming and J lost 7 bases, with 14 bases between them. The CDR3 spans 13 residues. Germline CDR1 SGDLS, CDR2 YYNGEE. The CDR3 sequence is CASSGGRYSEQYF. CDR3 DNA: TGTGCCAGCAGCGGGGGACGTTATTCGGAGCAGTACTTC.

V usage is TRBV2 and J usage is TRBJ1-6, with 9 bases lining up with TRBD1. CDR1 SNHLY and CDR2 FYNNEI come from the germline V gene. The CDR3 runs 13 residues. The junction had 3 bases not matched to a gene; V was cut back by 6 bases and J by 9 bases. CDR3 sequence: CASRGQGPSPLHF. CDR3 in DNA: TGTGCCAGCAGGGGACAGGGCCCTTCACCCCTCCACTTT.

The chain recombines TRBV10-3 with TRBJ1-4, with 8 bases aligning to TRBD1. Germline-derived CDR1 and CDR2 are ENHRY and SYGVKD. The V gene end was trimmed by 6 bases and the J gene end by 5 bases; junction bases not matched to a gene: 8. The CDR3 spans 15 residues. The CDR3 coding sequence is TGTGCCATCAGCCAGGACAGGGCCGCGAATGAAAAACTGTTTTTT. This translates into CAISQDRAANEKLFF.

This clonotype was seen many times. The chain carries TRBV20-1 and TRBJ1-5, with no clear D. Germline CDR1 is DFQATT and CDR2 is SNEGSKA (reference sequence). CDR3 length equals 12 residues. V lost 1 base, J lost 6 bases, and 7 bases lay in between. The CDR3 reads CSARAWGQPQHF. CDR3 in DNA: TGCAGTGCTAGAGCTTGGGGTCAGCCCCAGCATTTT.

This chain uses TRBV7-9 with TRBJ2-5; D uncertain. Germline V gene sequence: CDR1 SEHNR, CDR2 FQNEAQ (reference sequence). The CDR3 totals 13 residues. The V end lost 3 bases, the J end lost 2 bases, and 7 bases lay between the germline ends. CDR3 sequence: CASSLESQETQYF. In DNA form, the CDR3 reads TGTGCCAGCAGCTTGGAATCGCAAGAGACCCAGTACTTC.

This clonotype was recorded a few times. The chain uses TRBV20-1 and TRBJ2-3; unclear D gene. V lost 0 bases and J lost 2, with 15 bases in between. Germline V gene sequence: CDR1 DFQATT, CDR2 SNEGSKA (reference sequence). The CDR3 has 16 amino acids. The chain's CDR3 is CSARDPLFRTTDTQYF. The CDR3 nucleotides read TGCAGTGCTAGAGATCCCTTGTTTAGGACCACAGATACGCAGTATTTT.

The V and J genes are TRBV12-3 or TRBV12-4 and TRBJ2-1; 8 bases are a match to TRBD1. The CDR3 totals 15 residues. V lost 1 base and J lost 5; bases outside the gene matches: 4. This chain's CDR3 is CASSLDGQGDNEQFF. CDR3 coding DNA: TGTGCCAGCAGTTTAGATGGACAGGGTGACAATGAGCAGTTCTTC.

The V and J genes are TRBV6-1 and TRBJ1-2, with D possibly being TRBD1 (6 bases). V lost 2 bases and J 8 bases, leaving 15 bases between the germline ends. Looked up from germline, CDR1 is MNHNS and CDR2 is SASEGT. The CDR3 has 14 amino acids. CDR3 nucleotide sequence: TGTGCCAGCAGTGAATTCGGGGCAGGGGACGGCTACACCTTC. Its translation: CASSEFGAGDGYTF.

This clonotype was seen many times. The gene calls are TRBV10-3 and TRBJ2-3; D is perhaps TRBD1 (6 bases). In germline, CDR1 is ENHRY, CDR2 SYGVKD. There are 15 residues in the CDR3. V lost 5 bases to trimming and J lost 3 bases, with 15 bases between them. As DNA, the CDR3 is TGTGCCATCAGTCCGACTGGGGGCGGGACAGATACGCAGTATTTT. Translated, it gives CAISPTGGGTDTQYF.

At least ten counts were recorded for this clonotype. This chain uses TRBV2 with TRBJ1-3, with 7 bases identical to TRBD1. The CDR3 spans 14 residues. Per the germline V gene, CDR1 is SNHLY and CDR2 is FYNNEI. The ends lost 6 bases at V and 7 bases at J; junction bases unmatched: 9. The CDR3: CASREKTGMNTIYF. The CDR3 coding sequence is TGTGCCAGCAGGGAAAAGACAGGGATGAACACCATATATTTT.

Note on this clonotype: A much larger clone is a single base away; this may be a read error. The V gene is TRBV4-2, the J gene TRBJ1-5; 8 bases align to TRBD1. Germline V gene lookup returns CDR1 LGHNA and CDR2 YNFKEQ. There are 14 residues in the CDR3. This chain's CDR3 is CASNQDQGAQPQHF. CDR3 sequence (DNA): TGTGCCAGCAACCAAGACCAGGGGGCACAGCCCCAGCATTTT.

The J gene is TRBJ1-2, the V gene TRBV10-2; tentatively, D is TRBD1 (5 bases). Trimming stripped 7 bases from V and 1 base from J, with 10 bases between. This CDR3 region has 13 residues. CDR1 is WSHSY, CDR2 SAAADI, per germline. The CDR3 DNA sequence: TGCGCCAGCACTGGGGACCTTAACTATGGCTACACCTTC. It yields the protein CASTGDLNYGYTF.